Each of the 17 T cell receptor beta chains below was sequenced from the same sample in a study of beta chain features in type 1 diabetes. Of the isolated RNA, all was reverse transcribed, and so the sequenced material was expressed TCRB transcripts. Some clones are missing from TCRdb's copy, which holds only in-frame ones; the method was immunoSEQ multiplex PCR. Of some 640,000 clones listed, around an eighth are singletons. Whole-study findings and limits: Moderate yet significant TCRB CDR3 shortening was seen in Type 1 diabetes patients in all four CD4+ subsets.

No antigen is known for these receptors. Sequencing was done on a sample of naive CD4+ T cells from blood. The source is a man in his late teens or twenties with type 1 diabetes.

This chain uses TRBV2 with TRBJ1-4, with 7 bases lining up with TRBD1. Germline V CDR1 and CDR2: SNHLY, FYNNEI. The CDR3 has 14 residues. J lost 3 bases, V lost 6 bases, and 4 bases had no gene match. The CDR3 DNA reads TGTGCCAGCAGGCAGGGACAGCCTAATGAAAAACTGTTTTTT. Amino acids: CASRQGQPNEKLFF. Based on the CDR3 plus reference TRBV2 and TRBJ1-4, the full variable domain is EPEVTQTPSHQVTQMGQEVILRCVPISNHLYFYWYRQILGQKVEFLVSFYNNEISEKSEIFDDQFSVERPDGSNFTLKIRSTKLEDSAMYFCASRQGQPNEKLFFGSGTQLSVL.

This chain connects TRBV5-1 to TRBJ2-3; D gene ambiguous. The length of the CDR3 is 14 residues. The germline gives CDR1 SGHRS, CDR2 YFSETQ. With 0 bases removed from V and 4 bases from J, the gap between germline ends came to 9 bases. This chain's CDR3 is CASSLAQQADTQYF. CDR3 nucleotide sequence: TGCGCCAGCAGCTTGGCCCAGCAAGCAGATACGCAGTATTTT.

This clone has a handful of counts. The V gene is TRBV5-4, the J gene TRBJ2-1, with 7 bases that match TRBD1. J lost 5 bases, V lost 4 bases, and 9 bases had no gene match. Germline V CDR1 and CDR2: SGHNT, YYREEE (reference sequence). The CDR3 has 15 residues. CDR3 nucleotide sequence: TGTGCCAGCAGCCAAGGGGGACAGTTAAACAATGAGCAGTTCTTC. It is translated as CASSQGGQLNNEQFF.

This clone has just a few counts. The rearrangement uses TRBV11-2 and TRBJ2-2; D is uncertain. This CDR3 comprises 16 residues. Germline CDR1 SGHAT, CDR2 FQNNGV. V lost 1 base and J 4 bases, leaving 13 bases between the germline ends. The CDR3 DNA is TGTGCCAGCAGCTTAGGTCACGGCCCCAGCACCGGGGAGCTGTTTTTT. It specifies CASSLGHGPSTGELFF.

The rearrangement uses TRBV7-3 and TRBJ2-1, with D perhaps given as TRBD1 or TRBD2 (6 bases each). Trimming removed 5 bases at V and 4 bases at J, with 18 bases between. Germline CDR1 is SGHTA and CDR2 is FQGTGA. This CDR3 spans 16 amino acids. CDR3 DNA: TGTGCCAGCAGCCAAGGGGGGACCCAGGGGTACAATGAGCAGTTCTTC. This encodes CASSQGGTQGYNEQFF.

This clone was picked up a small number of times. J is TRBJ2-1 and V is TRBV13; 9 positions match TRBD2. This CDR3 spans 15 amino acids. Per germline, CDR1 PRHDT and CDR2 FYEKMQ (reference sequence). J gave up 3 bases and V 5 bases, and 5 bases lay outside the gene matches. The CDR3 sequence is CASSRTSGHYNEQFF. For the CDR3, the DNA is TGTGCCAGCAGCCGCACTAGCGGGCACTACAATGAGCAGTTCTTC. Complete variable domain (other parts from reference TRBV13 and TRBJ2-1): AAGVIQSPRHLIKEKRETATLKCYPIPRHDTVYWYQQGPGQDPQFLISFYEKMQSDKGSIPDRFSAQQFSDYHSELNMSSLELGDSALYFCASSRTSGHYNEQFFGPGTRLTVL.

In this sample, this clone turned up a few times. V gene TRBV7-6 combines with J gene TRBJ2-6, with 9 bases lining up with TRBD1. CDR3 length: 16 residues. Germline CDR1 reads SGHVS; CDR2 reads FNYEAQ. With 5 bases clipped from V and 8 bases from J, the junction kept 10 bases outside the gene matches. CDR3 sequence (DNA): TGTGCCAGCAGCCTGCGGGGACAGGGAGGGACCAACGTCCTGACTTTC. This translates into CASSLRGQGGTNVLTF.

This clone was counted between two and nine times. V is TRBV15 and J is TRBJ2-7, with D possibly matching TRBD2 (5 bases). Per the germline V gene, CDR1 is LNHNV and CDR2 is YYDKDF (reference sequence). Trimming cost V 1 base and J 4 bases, with 14 bases left between them. The CDR3 extends over 15 amino acids. CDR3 bases: TGTGCCACCAGCAGAGTACGGGGAGTGAGTTACGAGCAGTACTTC. Translation gives CATSRVRGVSYEQYF.

The sample holds a few counts of this clone. The V and J genes are TRBV6-5 and TRBJ2-7; D not certain. Trimming pared 4 bases from V and 4 bases from J, leaving 17 bases between. CDR3 length: 15 amino acids. Germline CDR1 reads MNHEY; CDR2 reads SVGAGI. This CDR3 reads CASSSTDSGRYEQYF. Written as DNA, the CDR3 is TGTGCCAGCAGTTCCACCGACTCCGGGCGATACGAGCAGTACTTC.

The sample holds a few counts of this clone. The chain has TRBV30 and TRBJ1-2; no reliable D call. CDR1 is GTSNPN, CDR2 SVGIG, per germline (reference sequence). This CDR3 has 11 amino acids. The CDR3 protein is CSLVWNYGYTF. As DNA, the CDR3 is TGTTCGCTGGTGTGGAACTATGGCTACACCTTC.

CDR3 nucleotide sequence: TGCAGGAGGGTTCCTGGCTATGGCTACACCTTC. It codes for CRRVPGYGYTF. The chain couples TRBV20-1 to TRBJ1-2; D is uncertain. The CDR3 has 11 amino acids. Per germline, CDR1 DFQATT and CDR2 SNEGSKA (reference sequence).

The rearrangement uses TRBV7-2 and TRBJ2-4, with 7 positions matching TRBD1. The CDR3 consists of 15 residues. CDR1 and CDR2 (germline): SGHTA, FQGNSA. With 1 base clipped from V and 3 bases from J, the junction kept 3 bases outside the gene matches. This CDR3 is CASSLETGYKNIQYF. In DNA, the CDR3 is TGTGCCAGCAGCTTAGAGACAGGGTACAAAAACATTCAGTACTTC.

In this sample, this clone turned up many times. The V gene is TRBV4-3, the J gene TRBJ1-6; D is uncertain. CDR3 length equals 15 residues. Germline V gene lookup returns CDR1 LGHNA and CDR2 YSLEER. Trimming stripped 1 base from V and 7 bases from J, with 11 bases between. The CDR3 DNA reads TGCGCCAGCAGCCAAGTGGGGATGAGGAATTCACCCCTCCACTTT. This translates into CASSQVGMRNSPLHF.

Only a few counts were recorded for this clone. V usage is TRBV29-1 and J usage is TRBJ2-5; D is unclear. The CDR3 covers 11 residues. V was pared by 5 bases and J by 0 bases, with 4 bases between. The germline V gene has CDR1 SQVTM and CDR2 ANQGSEA. CDR3 coding DNA: TGCAGCGTTTGGTACCAAGAGACCCAGTACTTC. This codes for CSVWYQETQYF.

The rearrangement links TRBV4-1 to TRBJ2-1; 9 nucleotides agree with TRBD2. V gave up 0 bases and J gave up 5 bases; unmatched junction bases: 11. The CDR3 contains 18 residues. Germline CDR1 and CDR2: MGHRA and YSYEKL. DNA for the CDR3: TGCGCCAGCAGCCAAGAAAAGGAGAACAGACTAGCGGACAATGAGCAGTTCTTC. Translating it yields CASSQEKENRLADNEQFF.

The chain links TRBV13 to TRBJ1-2; D is perhaps TRBD1 (5 bases). Germline assignment: CDR1 PRHDT and CDR2 FYEKMQ (reference sequence). V was cut by 6 bases and J by 4 bases, with 12 bases left in between. CDR3 length equals 13 residues. In nucleotides, the CDR3 is TGTGCCAGCAGAACGTACGGGGGCTATGGCTACACCTTC. Translating it yields CASRTYGGYGYTF. The full variable domain, rest sourced from reference TRBV13 and TRBJ1-2, is AAGVIQSPRHLIKEKRETATLKCYPIPRHDTVYWYQQGPGQDPQFLISFYEKMQSDKGSIPDRFSAQQFSDYHSELNMSSLELGDSALYFCASRTYGGYGYTFGSGTRLTVV.

The chain joins TRBV5-1 to TRBJ1-4; D is unclear. This CDR3 is built from 15 residues. The V and J ends lost 0 bases and 0 bases respectively, with 6 bases between them. The germline gives CDR1 SGHRS, CDR2 YFSETQ. CDR3 loop: CASSLGGATNEKLFF. CDR3 nucleotides: TGCGCCAGCAGCTTGGGGGGAGCAACTAATGAAAAACTGTTTTTT.